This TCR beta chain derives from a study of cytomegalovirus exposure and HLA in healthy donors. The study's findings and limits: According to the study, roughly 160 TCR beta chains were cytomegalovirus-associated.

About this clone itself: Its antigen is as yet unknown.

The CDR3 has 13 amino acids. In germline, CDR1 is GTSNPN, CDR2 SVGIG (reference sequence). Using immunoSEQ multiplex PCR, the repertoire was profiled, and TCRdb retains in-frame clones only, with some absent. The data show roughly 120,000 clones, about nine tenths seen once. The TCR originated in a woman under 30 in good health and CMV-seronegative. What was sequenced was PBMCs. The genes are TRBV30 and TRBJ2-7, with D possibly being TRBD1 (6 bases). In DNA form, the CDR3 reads TGTGCTTGCTCACGTACAGGGCCGTACGAGCAGTACTTC. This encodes CACSRTGPYEQYF. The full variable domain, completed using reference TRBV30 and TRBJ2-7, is SQTIHQWPATLVQPVGSPLSLECTVEGTSNPNLYWYRQAAGRGLQLLFYSVGIGQISSEVPQNLSASRPQDRQFILSSKKLLLSDSGFYLCACSRTGPYEQYFGPGTRLTVT.